These T cell receptor beta chains were read from a single sample in a study of shared clonotypes between healthy human individuals. Sequenced by immunoSEQ multiplex PCR; TCRdb stores in-frame clones only, minus some. The sample lists a few million clones; about 94% were seen once. The sequencing sample was made of naive CD4+ T cells sorted from blood. The receptor source for this set is a man between 18 and 29 years old in good health. The CDR3 runs from the conserved cysteine through the conserved F or W. A D gene is named only where the DNA matches it firmly. A row's size may be missing; if present it is once, few, many or a size class.

J gene: TRBJ2-3; D gene: TRBD2; V gene: TRBV2; clone size: once; CDR3 protein: CASRSGGRTDTQYF; CDR3 DNA: TGTGCCAGCAGGAGCGGGGGGCGCACAGATACGCAGTATTTT
J gene: TRBJ2-7; D gene: TRBD1; V gene: TRBV10-3; clone size: .; CDR3 protein: CAISDRGQGPYEQYF; CDR3 DNA: TGTGCCATCAGTGATCGGGGACAGGGACCCTACGAGCAGTACTTC
J gene: TRBJ2-7; D gene: .; V gene: TRBV6-6; clone size: .; CDR3 protein: CASSYLQDEQYF; CDR3 DNA: TGTGCCAGCAGTTACCTCCAAGACGAGCAGTACTTC
J gene: TRBJ1-4; D gene: .; V gene: TRBV30; clone size: .; CDR3 protein: CAWKRNLPEKLFF; CDR3 DNA: TGTGCCTGGAAGAGGAATTTACCCGAAAAACTGTTTTTT
J gene: TRBJ2-2; D gene: .; V gene: TRBV2; clone size: .; CDR3 protein: CASTRGYNTGELFF; CDR3 DNA: TGTGCCAGCACCCGGGGCTACAACACCGGGGAGCTGTTTTTT
J gene: TRBJ1-3; D gene: .; V gene: TRBV28; clone size: .; CDR3 protein: CASSLWDKVNTIYF; CDR3 DNA: TGTGCCAGCAGTTTGTGGGACAAAGTCAACACCATATATTTT
J gene: TRBJ2-2; D gene: .; V gene: TRBV5-1; clone size: .; CDR3 protein: CASSLAGTAGANTGELFF; CDR3 DNA: TGCGCCAGCAGCTTGGCCGGGACGGCGGGCGCGAACACCGGGGAGCTGTTTTTT
J gene: TRBJ2-7; D gene: TRBD1; V gene: TRBV9; clone size: .; CDR3 protein: CASSKGQGAYEQYF; CDR3 DNA: TGTGCCAGCAGCAAAGGACAGGGCGCCTACGAGCAGTACTTC
J gene: TRBJ2-1; D gene: .; V gene: TRBV21-1; clone size: .; CDR3 protein: CASTDREHEQFF; CDR3 DNA: TGTGCCAGCACGGACAGGGAGCATGAGCAGTTCTTC
J gene: TRBJ2-7; D gene: TRBD2; V gene: TRBV9; clone size: .; CDR3 protein: CASSVGGASGKMDYEQYF; CDR3 DNA: TGTGCCAGCAGCGTAGGAGGGGCTAGCGGGAAAATGGACTACGAGCAGTACTTC
J gene: TRBJ1-2; D gene: .; V gene: TRBV18; clone size: .; CDR3 protein: CASSPPRTGYTF; CDR3 DNA: TGTGCCAGCTCACCACCGAGGACGGGCTACACCTTC
J gene: TRBJ2-1; D gene: TRBD1; V gene: TRBV27; clone size: .; CDR3 protein: CASSRDRGRHNEQFF; CDR3 DNA: TGTGCCAGCAGCAGAGACAGGGGGCGACACAATGAGCAGTTCTTC
J gene: TRBJ2-1; D gene: TRBD2; V gene: TRBV6-5; clone size: .; CDR3 protein: CASRTSGNNEQFF; CDR3 DNA: TGTGCCAGCAGGACTAGCGGAAATAATGAGCAGTTCTTC
J gene: TRBJ1-6; D gene: .; V gene: TRBV27; clone size: .; CDR3 protein: CASRSPGTNSPLHF; CDR3 DNA: TGTGCCAGCCGGTCCCCAGGAACCAATTCACCCCTCCACTTT
J gene: TRBJ2-3; D gene: .; V gene: TRBV11-2; clone size: .; CDR3 protein: CASSLGPGLSTDTQYF; CDR3 DNA: TGTGCCAGCAGCTTAGGTCCAGGGCTAAGCACAGATACGCAGTATTTT
J gene: TRBJ1-2; D gene: .; V gene: TRBV4-3; clone size: few; CDR3 protein: CASSQDGTSTRRGYTF; CDR3 DNA: TGCGCCAGCAGCCAGGACGGGACATCAACTCGAAGGGGCTACACCTTC
J gene: TRBJ2-1; D gene: TRBD1; V gene: TRBV6-1; clone size: .; CDR3 protein: CASSVPGQPYNEQFF; CDR3 DNA: TGTGCCAGCAGCGTTCCGGGACAGCCCTACAATGAGCAGTTCTTC
J gene: TRBJ2-1; D gene: .; V gene: TRBV18; clone size: .; CDR3 protein: CASSPTGGEQFF; CDR3 DNA: TGTGCCAGCTCACCAACGGGCGGAGAGCAGTTCTTC
J gene: TRBJ1-1; D gene: .; V gene: TRBV6-6; clone size: .; CDR3 protein: CASSQTGMNTEAFF; CDR3 DNA: TGTGCCAGCAGTCAGACAGGAATGAACACTGAAGCTTTCTTT
J gene: TRBJ2-1; D gene: TRBD2; V gene: TRBV6-1; clone size: .; CDR3 protein: CASSDSGLAANEQFF; CDR3 DNA: TGTGCCAGCAGTGACTCGGGACTAGCGGCCAATGAGCAGTTCTTC
J gene: TRBJ2-5; D gene: .; V gene: TRBV9; clone size: .; CDR3 protein: CASSVAAAAGEETQYF; CDR3 DNA: TGTGCCAGCAGCGTAGCTGCAGCCGCCGGGGAAGAGACCCAGTACTTC
J gene: TRBJ2-7; D gene: .; V gene: TRBV30; clone size: .; CDR3 protein: CAWSGEYEQYF; CDR3 DNA: TGTGCCTGGAGTGGGGAGTACGAGCAGTACTTC
J gene: TRBJ2-6; D gene: .; V gene: TRBV4-3; clone size: .; CDR3 protein: CASSQAGPGANVLTF; CDR3 DNA: TGCGCCAGCAGCCAAGCCGGTCCCGGGGCCAACGTCCTGACTTTC
J gene: TRBJ2-7; D gene: TRBD2; V gene: TRBV6-5; clone size: .; CDR3 protein: CASSYSLIAGSYEQYF; CDR3 DNA: TGTGCCAGCAGTTACTCGTTAATAGCGGGATCCTACGAGCAGTACTTC
J gene: TRBJ1-3; D gene: .; V gene: TRBV4-1; clone size: .; CDR3 protein: CASSQGQRNSGNTIYF; CDR3 DNA: TGCGCCAGCAGCCAAGGGCAGAGAAACTCTGGAAACACCATATATTTT
J gene: TRBJ2-5; D gene: .; V gene: TRBV5-6; clone size: .; CDR3 protein: CASSSNREYQETQYF; CDR3 DNA: TGTGCCAGCAGCTCAAACAGGGAGTACCAAGAGACCCAGTACTTC
J gene: TRBJ2-2; D gene: TRBD2; V gene: TRBV5-1; clone size: .; CDR3 protein: CASSLALAGDTGELFF; CDR3 DNA: TGCGCCAGCAGCTTGGCGCTAGCGGGAGACACCGGGGAGCTGTTTTTT
J gene: TRBJ1-2; D gene: TRBD1; V gene: TRBV28; clone size: once; CDR3 protein: CASSSPPGTGGYGYTF; CDR3 DNA: TGTGCCAGCAGTTCCCCTCCCGGGACAGGGGGCTATGGCTACACCTTC
J gene: TRBJ1-4; D gene: .; V gene: TRBV5-4; clone size: .; CDR3 protein: CASSQAQGFEKLFF; CDR3 DNA: TGTGCCAGCAGCCAAGCACAGGGCTTCGAAAAACTGTTTTTT
J gene: TRBJ2-7; D gene: TRBD2; V gene: TRBV19; clone size: .; CDR3 protein: CASSIVAGGAYEQYF; CDR3 DNA: TGTGCCAGTAGTATAGTAGCGGGCGGAGCCTACGAGCAGTACTTC
J gene: TRBJ1-3; D gene: .; V gene: TRBV6-6; clone size: once; CDR3 protein: CASRSQGLSGNTIYF; CDR3 DNA: TGTGCCAGCAGGTCCCAGGGTCTCTCTGGAAACACCATATATTTT
J gene: TRBJ1-3; D gene: TRBD1; V gene: TRBV30; clone size: few; CDR3 protein: CAWRDRGTGNTIYF; CDR3 DNA: TGTGCCTGGAGGGACAGGGGAACTGGAAACACCATATATTTT
J gene: TRBJ1-3; D gene: .; V gene: TRBV30; clone size: .; CDR3 protein: CAWSVGVRVERNTIYF; CDR3 DNA: TGTGCCTGGAGTGTAGGCGTCAGGGTCGAGCGAAACACCATATATTTT
J gene: TRBJ2-3; D gene: .; V gene: TRBV28; clone size: .; CDR3 protein: CASSSLGLNTDTQYF; CDR3 DNA: TGTGCCAGCAGCTCACTTGGGCTAAACACAGATACGCAGTATTTT
J gene: TRBJ2-3; D gene: .; V gene: TRBV20-1; clone size: .; CDR3 protein: CSASPADTQYF; CDR3 DNA: TGCAGTGCTAGCCCGGCAGATACGCAGTATTTT
J gene: TRBJ2-7; D gene: .; V gene: TRBV28; clone size: .; CDR3 protein: CASSSGQYEQYF; CDR3 DNA: TGTGCCAGCAGTTCCGGACAGTACGAGCAGTACTTC
J gene: TRBJ2-3; D gene: .; V gene: TRBV6-6; clone size: .; CDR3 protein: CASSSITRDLTDTQYF; CDR3 DNA: TGTGCCAGCAGTTCAATAACTAGGGACCTTACAGATACGCAGTATTTT
J gene: TRBJ1-2; D gene: .; V gene: TRBV6-1; clone size: once; CDR3 protein: CASSEIPGAYGYTF; CDR3 DNA: TGTGCCAGCAGTGAGATCCCGGGGGCGTATGGCTACACCTTC
J gene: TRBJ2-5; D gene: .; V gene: TRBV6-5; clone size: .; CDR3 protein: CASSTGGGPQETQYF; CDR3 DNA: TGTGCCAGCAGTACTGGAGGAGGCCCACAAGAGACCCAGTACTTC
J gene: TRBJ1-2; D gene: .; V gene: TRBV28; clone size: .; CDR3 protein: CASSQPGARANYGYTF; CDR3 DNA: TGTGCCAGCAGCCAGCCGGGGGCCCGAGCTAACTATGGCTACACCTTC
J gene: TRBJ2-7; D gene: .; V gene: TRBV10-1; clone size: .; CDR3 protein: CASSDEFEGYEQYF; CDR3 DNA: TGCGCCAGCAGTGACGAGTTTGAGGGCTACGAGCAGTACTTC
J gene: TRBJ2-7; D gene: TRBD2; V gene: TRBV11-2; clone size: .; CDR3 protein: CASSLDPGGMADF; CDR3 DNA: TGTGCCAGCAGCTTAGATCCGGGGGGTATGGCCGACTTC
J gene: TRBJ2-3; D gene: TRBD1; V gene: TRBV25-1; clone size: .; CDR3 protein: CASVKQGARDTQYF; CDR3 DNA: TGTGCCAGCGTCAAGCAGGGGGCAAGGGATACGCAGTATTTT
J gene: TRBJ1-2; D gene: .; V gene: TRBV7-9; clone size: .; CDR3 protein: CASSLTMGGYEGYTF; CDR3 DNA: TGTGCCAGCAGCTTAACGATGGGGGGCTATGAGGGCTACACCTTC
J gene: TRBJ2-7; D gene: .; V gene: TRBV10-3; clone size: .; CDR3 protein: CAISESKNERKPHEQYF; CDR3 DNA: TGTGCCATCAGTGAGTCGAAGAATGAGAGGAAACCCCACGAGCAGTACTTC
J gene: TRBJ2-2; D gene: TRBD2; V gene: TRBV7-6; clone size: .; CDR3 protein: CASRVAGGRNTGELFF; CDR3 DNA: TGTGCCAGCAGGGTAGCGGGAGGGAGAAACACCGGGGAGCTGTTTTTT
J gene: TRBJ2-1; D gene: .; V gene: TRBV27; clone size: .; CDR3 protein: CANCRTGSLAVTYNEQFF; CDR3 DNA: TGTGCCAACTGCCGGACAGGGTCACTAGCGGTCACCTACAATGAGCAGTTCTTC
J gene: TRBJ1-2; D gene: .; V gene: TRBV29-1; clone size: .; CDR3 protein: CSVSDSNYGYTF; CDR3 DNA: TGCAGCGTTTCCGACAGTAACTATGGCTACACCTTC
J gene: TRBJ1-2; D gene: TRBD1; V gene: TRBV27; clone size: .; CDR3 protein: CASSLGTAYGYTF; CDR3 DNA: TGTGCCAGCAGTTTGGGGACAGCATATGGCTACACCTTC
J gene: TRBJ2-3; D gene: TRBD1; V gene: TRBV30; clone size: .; CDR3 protein: CAHDRGTDTQYF; CDR3 DNA: TGTGCCCACGACAGGGGCACAGATACGCAGTATTTT
J gene: TRBJ2-2; D gene: .; V gene: TRBV4-1; clone size: .; CDR3 protein: CASTQGARAGELFF; CDR3 DNA: TGCGCCAGCACCCAAGGGGCTCGCGCCGGGGAGCTGTTTTTT
J gene: TRBJ1-3; D gene: TRBD1; V gene: TRBV2; clone size: .; CDR3 protein: CASSEVWTGSGNTIYF; CDR3 DNA: TGTGCCAGCAGTGAAGTATGGACAGGGAGTGGAAACACCATATATTTT
J gene: TRBJ2-2; D gene: TRBD2; V gene: TRBV5-1; clone size: .; CDR3 protein: CASEPLGGRGTGELFF; CDR3 DNA: TGCGCCAGCGAACCCCTAGGCGGGAGAGGGACCGGGGAGCTGTTTTTT
J gene: TRBJ1-5; D gene: TRBD1; V gene: TRBV28; clone size: .; CDR3 protein: CASSLGTGLWGSNQPQHF; CDR3 DNA: TGTGCCAGCAGTTTAGGGACAGGCCTATGGGGTAGCAATCAGCCCCAGCATTTT
J gene: TRBJ1-1; D gene: .; V gene: TRBV5-1; clone size: .; CDR3 protein: CASSPTAITEAFF; CDR3 DNA: TGCGCCAGCAGCCCTACAGCGATCACTGAAGCTTTCTTT
J gene: TRBJ2-5; D gene: TRBD2; V gene: TRBV11-3; clone size: .; CDR3 protein: CASSLTSGSGETQYF; CDR3 DNA: TGTGCCAGCAGCTTGACTAGCGGTTCAGGGGAGACCCAGTACTTC